The sequence of this T cell receptor beta chain was determined in a study of T-cell reconstitution after alpha-beta-depleted transplantation in children. Preparation of the TCRbeta library was carried out with unique molecular identifiers. Via MiXCR, TCRdb re-called the PCR reads, giving one row per CDR3 protein. In the table there are more than 450,000 distinct CDR3 sequences, about 17% of which are singletons. This clonotype has just a few counts. With 4 bases removed from V and 0 bases from J, the gap between germline ends came to 12 bases. This CDR3 spans 16 amino acids. CDR1 and CDR2 from the germline V gene are MNHEY and SMNVEV (reference sequence).

The receptor's source is a human donor who donated a stem cell graft to a child with acute lymphoblastic leukemia. The source material was PBMCs from the stem cell graft donor, sampled from the stem cell graft. This chain links TRBV27 with TRBJ1-4; no reliable D call. The CDR3: CASSSSPYATNEKLFF. CDR3 DNA: TGTGCCAGCAGTTCCTCTCCCTATGCAACTAATGAAAAACTGTTTTTT. The entire variable domain, with the rest obtained from reference TRBV27 and TRBJ1-4, is as follows: EAQVTQNPRYLITVTGKKLTVTCSQNMNHEYMSWYRQDPGLGLRQIYYSMNVEVTDKGDVPEGYKVSRKEKRNFPLILESPSPNQTSLYFCASSSSPYATNEKLFFGSGTQLSVL.